Described below is a single TCR beta chain sequence and its context. Antigen: not known. This sample was included in a study of cytomegalovirus exposure and HLA in healthy donors. The PCR contained 60 Vbeta and 13 Jbeta primers. Clones were sequenced by immunoSEQ multiplex PCR, and TCRdb holds only the in-frame ones, with some missing. The listing records some 84,000 clones. Notes on the study in general: Three chains tied to CMV proved CMV antigen-specific in vitro.

V was shortened by 6 bases and J by 3 bases, with 15 bases between the two germline ends. This CDR3 has 14 residues. Germline V gene lookup returns CDR1 MDHEN and CDR2 SYDVKM. The clonotype comes from a man in his fifties or sixties in good health and CMV-seronegative. The chain couples TRBV28 to TRBJ2-7; tentative D call: TRBD1 (6 bases). Sequencing was carried out using PBMCs. CDR3 DNA sequence: TGTGCCAGCAGCCCCAACAGGGCAGTCTACGAGCAGTACTTC. It is translated as CASSPNRAVYEQYF.